This T cell receptor beta chain came from a study of CD8+ T cells in alopecia areata. Study details: Administration of oral tofacitinib to treated patients was at 5 to 10 mg twice daily. Study-level results: Lesional scalp displayed greater clonality than normal scalp, most notably in alopecia totalis/universalis.

Details on this clone: Its target is not known.

As the sequencing template, cDNA was produced by extracting RNA and reverse transcribing it. Using immunoSEQ multiplex PCR, the repertoire was profiled, and TCRdb retains in-frame clones only, with some absent. The table has 200,000 to 250,000 clones, more than 45% seen once. Sample: CD4+ T cells sorted from blood, taken at week 0. This sequence originates from a human donor with alopecia areata.

The DNA of the CDR3 is TGTGCCAGCAGCTTGAGGGACAACACTGAAGCTTTCTTT. Translating it yields CASSLRDNTEAFF. The gene calls are TRBV13 and TRBJ1-1, with a weak D call TRBD1 (5 bases). Between the trimmed V and J ends, which lost 3 bases and 2 bases, there was a span of 7 bases. CDR1 PRHDT and CDR2 FYEKMQ come from the germline V gene (reference sequence). The CDR3 runs to 13 residues.